Listed here is a single T cell receptor beta chain. The CDR3 contains 13 residues. The V and J ends lost 8 bases and 3 bases, in that order; junction bases with no gene match: 6. CDR1 and CDR2 from the germline V gene are SGHRS and YFSETQ. The data originate from a study of T-cell memory formation after mild COVID-19. TCRdb reprocessed the 5' RACE reads via MiXCR and lists one record per CDR3 protein. The profile covers some 300,000 distinct CDR3 sequences, with roughly 19% appearing a single time and around 21% taken by the ten largest. J is TRBJ2-3 and V is TRBV5-1, with TRBD1 matching over 7 bases. This clonotype was obtained from a man aged 18 to 29 who had mild COVID-19 (a few samples of this study predate the infection). Cell type and time point are not known. The specimen was PBMCs or a T cell subset sorted from them (not recorded which). The CDR3 nucleotides are TGCGCCAGTGGGACAGTCGATACAGATACGCAGTATTTT. As protein: CASGTVDTDTQYF. Full variable domain (remainder filled in from reference TRBV5-1 and TRBJ2-3): KAGVTQTPRYLIKTRGQQVTLSCSPISGHRSVSWYQQTPGQGLQFLFEYFSETQRNKGNFPGRFSGRQFSNSRSEMNVSTLELGDSALYLCASGTVDTDTQYFGPGTRLTVL.